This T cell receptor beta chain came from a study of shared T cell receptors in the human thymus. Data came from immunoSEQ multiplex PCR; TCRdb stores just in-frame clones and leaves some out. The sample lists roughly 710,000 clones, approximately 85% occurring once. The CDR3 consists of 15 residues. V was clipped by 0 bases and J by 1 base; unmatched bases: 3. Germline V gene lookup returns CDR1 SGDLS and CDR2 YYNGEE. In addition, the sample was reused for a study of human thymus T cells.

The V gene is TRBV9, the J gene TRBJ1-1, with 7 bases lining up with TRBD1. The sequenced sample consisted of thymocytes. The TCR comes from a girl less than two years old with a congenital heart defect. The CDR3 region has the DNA TGTGCCAGCAGCGTAGGCTGGACAGGGAACACTGAAGCTTTCTTT. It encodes CASSVGWTGNTEAFF.